Listed here are 28 T cell receptor beta chains from one sample, sequenced in a study of CD8 T cells in ankylosing spondylitis. TCRdb re-called the 5' RACE reads with MiXCR, one entry per CDR3 protein. Found here are approximately 500,000 distinct CDR3 sequences, roughly 13% of them singletons; the top ten hold approximately 6.2%. Study findings and constraints: The study identified a TCR beta motif of roughly eight highly homologous variants that appeared characteristic of ankylosing spondylitis blood.

These receptors lack a known antigen. The sample was blood, either unsorted or a sorted T cell fraction (not recorded which). These receptors were taken from a male donor with ankylosing spondylitis.

CDR3 coding DNA: TGTGCCAGCAGTTTTTTGGGCAGGGACAATCAGCCCCAGCATTTT. Translation gives CASSFLGRDNQPQHF. J is TRBJ1-5 and V is TRBV12-3 or TRBV12-4; tentative D call: TRBD1 (5 bases). V dropped 3 bases and J dropped 3 bases, with 12 bases sitting between them. The CDR3 covers 15 residues.

This clonotype was seen a few times. The CDR3 nucleotides read TGTGCCAGCAGCTTATCTTCCGGGAGTGGGATTAAAGATACGCAGTATTTT. Translating it yields CASSLSSGSGIKDTQYF. The J gene is TRBJ2-3, the V gene TRBV11-3, with D possibly being TRBD2 (6 bases). The CDR3 consists of 17 residues. Trimming cost V 2 bases and J 5 bases, with 20 bases left between them. Per germline, CDR1 SGHNT and CDR2 YENEEA. The whole variable domain, filled in from reference TRBV11-3 and TRBJ2-3, reads EAGVVQSPRYKIIEKKQPVAFWCNPISGHNTLYWYLQNLGQGPELLIRYENEEAVDDSQLPKDRFSAERLKGVDSTLKIQPAELGDSAVYLCASSLSSGSGIKDTQYFGPGTRLTVL.

This clonotype was picked up a small number of times. This chain joins TRBV15 and TRBJ1-5; 9 bases map to TRBD1. The CDR3 is made up of 16 amino acids. V shed 4 bases, J shed 0 bases, and the junction held 4 bases outside the gene matches. In germline, CDR1 is LNHNV, CDR2 YYDKDF (reference sequence). CDR3 nucleotides: TGTGCCACCAGCACTTACAGGGGGCTTAGCAATCAGCCCCAGCATTTT. Protein sequence: CATSTYRGLSNQPQHF.

The chain recombines TRBV4-1 with TRBJ1-1; D not certain. Per the germline V gene, CDR1 is MGHRA and CDR2 is YSYEKL. V was clipped by 1 base and J by 0 bases, with 9 bases between them. CDR3 length: 15 residues. CDR3 loop: CASSQGQDMNTEAFF. CDR3 nucleotide sequence: TGCGCCAGCAGCCAAGGGCAGGATATGAACACTGAAGCTTTCTTT.

V usage is TRBV7-9 and J usage is TRBJ2-1, with 7 positions matching TRBD2. The CDR3 has 16 amino acids. Germline V lookup: CDR1 SEHNR, CDR2 FQNEAQ (reference sequence). With 0 bases clipped from V and 7 bases from J, the junction kept 9 bases outside the gene matches. The CDR3 here is CASSLAREAIGNEQFF. The DNA for the CDR3 is TGTGCCAGCAGCTTAGCCCGGGAGGCCATTGGGAATGAGCAGTTCTTC.

The sample holds a few counts of this clonotype. This rearrangement joins TRBV5-1 to TRBJ2-1; 11 nucleotides match TRBD2. The V gene end was trimmed by 0 bases and the J gene end by 0 bases; junction bases not matched to a gene: 8. The CDR3 has 19 amino acids. Looked up from germline, CDR1 is SGHRS and CDR2 is YFSETQ. The CDR3 DNA reads as TGCGCCAGCAGCTTGGGGGGCGTAGCGGGAGGGCTCTCCTACAATGAGCAGTTCTTC. This codes for CASSLGGVAGGLSYNEQFF.

This clonotype has just a few counts. The V gene is TRBV27, the J gene TRBJ2-7; 8 nucleotides match TRBD2. This CDR3 has 14 amino acids. The germline V gene encodes CDR1 MNHEY and CDR2 SMNVEV (reference sequence). The J segment lost 6 bases and the V segment lost 6 bases, leaving 10 bases of the junction unmatched. CDR3: CASSGFSGKGEQYF. The CDR3 DNA sequence: TGTGCCAGCAGCGGATTTAGCGGGAAGGGCGAGCAGTACTTC.

This clonotype was recorded many times. The chain has TRBV29-1 and TRBJ2-3, with TRBD2 matching 8 bases. In germline, CDR1 is SQVTM, CDR2 ANQGSEA. After removal of 6 bases from V and 3 bases from J, the junction contained 11 bases not matched to a gene. The CDR3 runs 15 residues. The CDR3 DNA sequence: TGCAGCGTGTTGAATACGGGAGGGCGTACAGATACGCAGTATTTT. It codes for CSVLNTGGRTDTQYF.

This clonotype was observed a few times. J is TRBJ2-1 and V is TRBV10-1; TRBD2 matches at 9 bases. This CDR3 is 13 amino acids long. J lost 3 bases, V lost 9 bases, and 3 bases had no gene match. The germline CDR1 and CDR2 sequences are WNHNN and SYGVQD (reference sequence). This CDR3 reads CASSGSLYNEQFF. The CDR3 coding sequence is TGCGCCAGTAGCGGGAGTCTCTACAATGAGCAGTTCTTC.

V gene TRBV20-1 combines with J gene TRBJ2-3; 9 bases line up with TRBD2. The CDR3 has 18 amino acids. V was pared by 1 base and J by 0 bases, with 11 bases of the junction left unmatched. In germline, CDR1 is DFQATT, CDR2 SNEGSKA (reference sequence). CDR3: CSARVETSGLLSTDTQYF. CDR3 in DNA: TGCAGTGCTAGAGTCGAAACTAGCGGGCTCTTAAGCACAGATACGCAGTATTTT.

The rearrangement joins TRBV20-1 to TRBJ2-7; no firm D call. The CDR3 consists of 14 residues. The germline V and J ends were trimmed by 0 bases and 5 bases, with 14 bases remaining between them. Germline V gene data show CDR1 as DFQATT and CDR2 as SNEGSKA (reference sequence). DNA of the CDR3: TGCAGTGCTAGAGATCGTTACGGGCCCAACGAGCAGTACGTC. Its translation: CSARDRYGPNEQYV.

This clonotype was counted at least ten times. The V and J genes are TRBV11-3 and TRBJ2-1; D is unresolved. The V and J ends lost 1 base and 6 bases respectively, with 10 bases between them. Germline V lookup: CDR1 SGHNT, CDR2 YENEEA. This CDR3 has 14 amino acids. CDR3 sequence (DNA): TGTGCCAGCAGCTTAGGGTGGACGGGCAATGAGCAGTTCTTC. Amino acid sequence: CASSLGWTGNEQFF.

The rearrangement links TRBV7-9 to TRBJ2-2; D may correspond to TRBD1 or TRBD2 (7 bases each). Germline V CDR1 and CDR2: SEHNR, FQNEAQ (reference sequence). V was shortened by 4 bases and J by 0 bases, with 12 bases between the two germline ends. The CDR3 totals 16 residues. Written as DNA, the CDR3 is TGTGCCAGCAGCTCACCAGGGGGGGCGAACACCGGGGAGCTGTTTTTT. Protein sequence: CASSSPGGANTGELFF.

This clonotype appeared a few times. V is TRBV7-2 and J is TRBJ2-3; D is undetermined. The CDR3 sequence is 12 residues long. CDR1 is SGHTA, CDR2 FQGNSA, per germline. Trimming took 7 bases from V and 6 from J, leaving 11 bases between them. CDR3 in DNA: TGTGCCAGCAATCGCCAATCGGATACGCAGTATTTT. The encoded protein is CASNRQSDTQYF.

The rearrangement joins TRBV30 to TRBJ2-1, with 9 bases lining up with TRBD1. Germline-derived CDR1 and CDR2 are GTSNPN and SVGIG (reference sequence). V lost 5 bases and J lost 2; bases outside the gene matches: 7. This CDR3 is 15 amino acids long. DNA of the CDR3: TGTGCCTGGGTACTTCGGGACAGGGCCTACAATGAGCAGTTCTTC. This sequence encodes CAWVLRDRAYNEQFF. The full variable domain, with the rest looked up from reference TRBV30 and TRBJ2-1, is SQTIHQWPATLVQPVGSPLSLECTVEGTSNPNLYWYRQAAGRGLQLLFYSVGIGQISSEVPQNLSASRPQDRQFILSSKKLLLSDSGFYLCAWVLRDRAYNEQFFGPGTRLTVL.

This clonotype was counted between two and nine times. Since a much larger clone is just one base distant, this may be a read error. This sequence joins TRBV7-2 and TRBJ2-1, with 10 bases aligning to TRBD2. Trimming at V came to 5 bases and at J to 4 bases, leaving 5 bases not matched to a gene. Looked up from germline, CDR1 is SGHTA and CDR2 is FQGNSA. The CDR3 length is 15 residues. CDR3 DNA: TGTGCCAGCAGCCCTGTAGCGGGAGGTTACAATGAGCAGTTCTTC. It specifies CASSPVAGGYNEQFF.

This clonotype was observed many times. This chain links TRBV20-1 with TRBJ1-1; D call uncertain. Germline CDR1 DFQATT, CDR2 SNEGSKA (reference sequence). V lost 0 bases to trimming and J lost 8 bases, with 7 bases between them. The CDR3 covers 11 residues. The CDR3 is CSARDVVEAFF. The CDR3 DNA reads TGCAGTGCTAGAGATGTGGTGGAAGCTTTCTTT.

Only a few counts were recorded for this clonotype. The chain is built from TRBV20-1 and TRBJ1-1; TRBD1 matches at 9 bases. V was clipped by 6 bases and J by 4 bases; unmatched bases: 6. This CDR3 is 13 amino acids long. The V gene's germline CDR1 is DFQATT and CDR2 SNEGSKA (reference sequence). This CDR3 is CSARDRVSTEAFF. The CDR3 DNA sequence: TGCAGTGCACGGGACAGGGTGAGCACTGAAGCTTTCTTT.

The chain is built from TRBV3-1 and TRBJ2-3; D call uncertain. Germline V lookup: CDR1 LGHDT, CDR2 YNNKEL (reference sequence). Trimming pared 1 base from V and 7 bases from J, leaving 3 bases between. This CDR3 region has 11 residues. The CDR3 sequence is CASSQGNTQYF. CDR3 coding DNA: TGTGCCAGCAGCCAAGGTAATACGCAGTATTTT.

The chain is built from TRBV6-1 and TRBJ2-1, with TRBD2 identical over 9 bases. Germline loops: CDR1 MNHNS, CDR2 SASEGT. The CDR3 extends over 17 amino acids. J gave up 7 bases and V 0 bases, and 10 bases lay outside the gene matches. CDR3 residues: CASSEALQLAGENEQFF. CDR3 nucleotide sequence: TGTGCCAGCAGTGAAGCGCTTCAGTTAGCGGGAGAAAATGAGCAGTTCTTC.

This clonotype was observed a few times. The J gene is TRBJ2-2, the V gene TRBV9; 9 nucleotides match TRBD2. The ends lost 0 bases at V and 4 bases at J; junction bases unmatched: 4. Germline CDR1 SGDLS, CDR2 YYNGEE. The CDR3 extends over 16 amino acids. The CDR3 DNA follows: TGTGCCAGCAGCGTAGTGGGTAGCGGGAGCACCGGGGAGCTGTTTTTT. It is translated as CASSVVGSGSTGELFF.

This clonotype came up a few times. The DNA of the CDR3 is TGTGCCACCAGCAGAGATGGGGACACTGAAGCTTTCTTT. It is translated as CATSRDGDTEAFF. The chain has TRBV15 and TRBJ1-1; D is unclear. CDR3 size: 13 residues. The germline CDR1 and CDR2 sequences are LNHNV and YYDKDF (reference sequence). V was cut by 0 bases and J by 3 bases, with 5 bases left in between.

The CDR3 sequence: CASSQPGYGREGYETQYF. The CDR3 nucleotides are TGTGCCAGCAGCCAACCAGGATATGGGCGGGAGGGATATGAGACCCAGTACTTC. The rearrangement uses TRBV11-2 and TRBJ2-5, with TRBD2 matching over 9 bases. The V gene's germline CDR1 is SGHAT and CDR2 FQNNGV. Losses at the gene ends were 5 bases for V and 5 bases for J; bases not matched to a gene: 18. This CDR3 has 18 residues. The full variable domain, with the rest looked up from reference TRBV11-2 and TRBJ2-5, is EAGVAQSPRYKIIEKRQSVAFWCNPISGHATLYWYQQILGQGPKLLIQFQNNGVVDDSQLPKDRFSAERLKGVDSTLKIQPAKLEDSAVYLCASSQPGYGREGYETQYFGPGTRLLVL.

This sequence joins TRBV11-3 and TRBJ2-1; 10 bases map to TRBD2. The CDR3 covers 22 residues. V dropped 1 base and J dropped 3; count of bases not matched to a gene: 21. Germline CDR1 reads SGHNT; CDR2 reads YENEEA. CDR3 in DNA: TGTGCCAGCAGCTTAGTACAAGGAGGGCCTTGGAATAGCGGGAGGTTCTACAATGAGCAGTTCTTC. It codes for CASSLVQGGPWNSGRFYNEQFF.

This clonotype appeared a few times. The chain carries TRBV7-8 and TRBJ2-1, with unresolved D. CDR3 size: 16 residues. CDR1 SGHVS and CDR2 FQNEAQ come from the germline V gene. V dropped 5 bases and J dropped 0 bases, with 14 bases sitting between them. CDR3 bases: TGTGCCAGCAGCCCTACGTTCCCGAGCTCCTACAATGAGCAGTTCTTC. The encoded protein is CASSPTFPSSYNEQFF.

A few counts support this clonotype. The chain uses TRBV24-1 and TRBJ2-3; 16 nucleotides line up with TRBD2. This CDR3 spans 18 amino acids. The ends lost 4 bases at V and 5 bases at J; junction bases unmatched: 8. Germline CDR1 reads KGHDR; CDR2 reads SFDVKD. In DNA, the CDR3 is TGTGCCACCAGTGACCGTGGGACTAGCGGGAGGGCCGTAGATACGCAGTATTTT. This codes for CATSDRGTSGRAVDTQYF.

This clonotype has only a few counts. As DNA, the CDR3 is TGCAGTGCTAGAGCCGGGACTAGGGGCGAGACCCAGTACTTC. Its translation is CSARAGTRGETQYF. This sequence joins TRBV20-1 and TRBJ2-5, with TRBD2 matching over 8 bases. Losses at the gene ends were 1 base for V and 5 bases for J; bases not matched to a gene: 6. Germline V CDR1 and CDR2: DFQATT, SNEGSKA (reference sequence). The CDR3 has 14 residues.

This clonotype was found a few times. V and J are TRBV20-1 and TRBJ1-5, with D possibly being TRBD1 (6 bases). The germline V gene has CDR1 DFQATT and CDR2 SNEGSKA (reference sequence). Trimming left V 5 bases short and J 7 bases short, with 15 bases between. The CDR3 is made up of 13 amino acids. The CDR3 loop is CSASGTQGQPQHF. CDR3 DNA: TGCAGTGCTTCCGGGACACAAGGGCAGCCCCAGCATTTT.